This is a list of T cell receptor beta chains from one sample in a study of graft-versus-host responses after intestinal transplantation. These receptors have no known antigen. The table came from immunoSEQ multiplex PCR; TCRdb's copy has only in-frame clones and leaves some out. There are tens of thousands of clones in the sample; roughly 90% occur only once, and nearly 0.11% lies in the top ten. Sequenced here: unstimulated CD4+ T cells sorted from spleen or lymph node cells, sampled before intestinal transplant. These receptors originate from a human donor who received an intestinal transplant. CDR3s leave out the opening cysteine and the closing phenylalanine or tryptophan.

>TRBV4-2|TRBJ2-3
ASREGNRGTREDTQY
>TRBV27|TRBJ1-2
ASSYRTGGYGYT
>TRBV7-7|TRBJ2-1
ASSLSSSYNEQF
>TRBV18|TRBJ1-1
ASSPNRQGTEAF
>TRBV18|TRBJ2-1
ASSPRQHNEQF
>TRBV7-8|TRBJ1-2
ASSSGGFNYGYT
>TRBV2|TRBJ1-1
ASSIDMNTEAF
>TRBV28|TRBJ1-6
ASSLSMVLGNSPLH
>TRBV11-2|TRBJ2-2
ASSPLGQDTGELF
>TRBV6-1|TRBJ2-1
ASPQTPDSYNEQF
>TRBV6-5|TRBJ1-5
ASGRAGGDGQPQH
>TRBV7-5|TRBJ2-1
ARSLGQYYNEQF
>TRBV23-1|TRBJ2-7
ASGWKGAGQY
>TRBV25-1|TRBJ1-5
ASSEGDRPRSNQPQH
>TRBV2|TRBJ2-5
ASSPGQTRGETQY
>TRBV5-1|TRBJ2-7
ASSLWWRRDQDKQY
>TRBV7-9|TRBJ1-6
ASEQGGTGGRSPLH
>TRBV9|TRBJ2-2
ASSLGGGANTGELF
>TRBV19|.
ASSTYRGSYEQY
>TRBV6-5|TRBJ1-5
ASSQGSGQPQH
>TRBV15|TRBJ1-5
ATSRDFPGNQPQH
>TRBV9|TRBJ1-5
ASSQQGASQPQH
>TRBV5-1|TRBJ2-7
ASSLGQGIYEQY
>TRBV10-3|TRBJ2-6
ATGTERPGANVLT
>TRBV7-9|TRBJ1-2
ASSLGILRDRSYT
>TRBV5-4|TRBJ1-1
ASSKGQGQDTEAF
>TRBV7-6|TRBJ2-1
ASSLAGLAGGRTVYNEQF
>TRBV29-1|TRBJ1-1
SGHRGPNTEAF
>TRBV6-6|TRBJ2-7
ASSSPPAGTYEQY
>TRBV11-3|TRBJ2-7
ASSLGQSYEQY
>TRBV10-1|TRBJ2-3
ASSESGRVGTQY
>TRBV11-2|TRBJ2-5
ASRDPGGAETQY
>TRBV11-2|TRBJ2-7
ASSLDGRGYEQY
>TRBV7-9|TRBJ2-3
ASRARGGEDTQY
>TRBV10-3|TRBJ1-1
AISEGSGTEAF
>TRBV12-5|TRBJ2-7
ASGLRSSYEQY
>TRBV6-5|TRBJ2-2
ASSRQGVGTGELF
>TRBV6-6|TRBJ1-2
ASSPGGGYGYT
>TRBV15|TRBJ1-5
ATRAGDRAQPQH
>TRBV6-5|TRBJ1-5
ASSTTGLNQPQH
>TRBV19|TRBJ1-1
AVGTGYTEAF
>TRBV9|TRBJ2-1
ASSVGGGTSSYNEQF
>TRBV10-1|TRBJ2-1
ASSESTPGVDEQF
>TRBV7-9|TRBJ1-2
ASSYRGLNGYT
>TRBV9|TRBJ1-3
ASSVGTGYSGNTIY
>TRBV6-5|TRBJ1-1
ASRGHRGRNTEAF
>TRBV7-9|TRBJ2-3
ASSFSAGTSATSTDTQY
>TRBV5-1|TRBJ1-2
ASSLGGANYGYT
>TRBV5-6|TRBJ1-2
ASSLVGQGENYGYT
>TRBV7-3|TRBJ1-6
ASSLYSRLNNSPLH
>TRBV5-6|TRBJ2-7
ASSLVTGGSYEQY
>TRBV7-6|TRBJ2-2
ASSLAPGTGKTGELF
>TRBV5-4|TRBJ1-1
ASSLNRGNTEAF
>TRBV6-6|TRBJ1-3
ASSNGQGNTIY